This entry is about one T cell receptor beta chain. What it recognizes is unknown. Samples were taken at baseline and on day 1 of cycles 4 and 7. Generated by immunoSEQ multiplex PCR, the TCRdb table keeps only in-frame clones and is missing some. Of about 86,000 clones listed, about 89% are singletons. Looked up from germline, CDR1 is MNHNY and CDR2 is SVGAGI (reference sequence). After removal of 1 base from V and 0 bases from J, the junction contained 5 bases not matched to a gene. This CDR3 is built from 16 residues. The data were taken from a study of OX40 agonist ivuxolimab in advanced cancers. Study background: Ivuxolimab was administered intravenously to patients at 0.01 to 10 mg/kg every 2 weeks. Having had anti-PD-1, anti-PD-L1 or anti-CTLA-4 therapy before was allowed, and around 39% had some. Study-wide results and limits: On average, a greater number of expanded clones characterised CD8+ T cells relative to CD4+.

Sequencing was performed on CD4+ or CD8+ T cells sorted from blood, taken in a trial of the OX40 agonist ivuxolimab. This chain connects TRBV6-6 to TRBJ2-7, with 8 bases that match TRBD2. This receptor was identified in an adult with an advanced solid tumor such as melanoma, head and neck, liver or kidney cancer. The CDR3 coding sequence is TGTGCCAGCAGTTACTTGCAGCGGGAGAGCTCCTACGAGCAGTACTTC. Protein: CASSYLQRESSYEQYF.